This entry is about one TCR beta chain. Its matching antigen is unknown. Sequencing was performed with immunoSEQ multiplex PCR; in TCRdb, only in-frame clones are kept and a portion is missing. The sample includes about 120,000 clones, roughly 85% of them seen just once. Deletions cut 6 bases from V and 9 bases from J, with 11 bases between. CDR1 is MNHEY and CDR2 is SVGAGI in the germline V gene. The CDR3 contains 12 residues. The sample belongs to a study of T cell responses to AZD1222 COVID-19 vaccine. Study findings and constraints: Spike-specific TCR breadth and depth were elevated following two AZD1222 doses. Unmutated variant regions are reportedly the target of nearly half of TCRs that are spike-specific. Distributed over spike, vaccine-associated CD4 TCRs predominated at 160-218 and 743-854.

This sequence originates from an adult in good health. This chain uses TRBV6-5 with TRBJ2-2; no definite D call. Material: peripheral blood, obtained on day 0 of MenACWY control vaccination. The CDR3 protein is CASRSLGRELFF. For the CDR3, the DNA is TGTGCCAGCAGATCCCTAGGGAGGGAGCTGTTTTTT.